One sample yielded the 12 T cell receptor beta chains listed below, sequenced in a study of cytomegalovirus exposure and HLA in healthy donors. 60 Vbeta and 13 Jbeta primers were used in PCR. Produced via immunoSEQ multiplex PCR; TCRdb's table is partial and in-frame only. The sample carries some 110,000 clones, 12% recorded once. The sequencing sample was made of PBMCs. The source is a man in his forties in good health and CMV-seropositive.

This clone was detected only a few times. The genes are TRBV19 and TRBJ2-1; no definite D call. Trimming left V 4 bases short and J 0 bases short, with 13 bases between. The V gene's germline CDR1 is LNHDA and CDR2 SQIVND (reference sequence). The length of the CDR3 is 16 residues. The CDR3 spells CASSSGSRSSYNEQFF. CDR3 DNA: TGTGCCAGTAGTAGTGGTAGCCGGAGCTCCTACAATGAGCAGTTCTTC.

This rearrangement joins TRBV5-4 to TRBJ2-2, with 8 bases lining up with TRBD2. CDR3 length: 18 residues. Germline assignment: CDR1 SGHNT and CDR2 YYREEE (reference sequence). V lost 4 bases to trimming and J lost 5 bases; unmatched junction nucleotides: 16. CDR3: CASSPAGGGRRGTGELFF. CDR3 DNA: TGTGCCAGCAGCCCGGCGGGGGGCGGGAGGCGCGGAACCGGGGAGCTGTTTTTT.

This clone was seen a few times. CDR3 DNA: TGTGCCTGGACCCGATCGGGGGGTCATGGCTACACCTTC. Its translation: CAWTRSGGHGYTF. The rearrangement links TRBV30 to TRBJ1-2, with D tentatively TRBD1 (5 bases). In germline, CDR1 is GTSNPN, CDR2 SVGIG (reference sequence). The CDR3 has 13 amino acids. V lost 4 bases to trimming and J lost 6 bases, with 15 bases between them. The full variable domain, its missing parts supplied by reference TRBV30 and TRBJ1-2, is SQTIHQWPATLVQPVGSPLSLECTVEGTSNPNLYWYRQAAGRGLQLLFYSVGIGQISSEVPQNLSASRPQDRQFILSSKKLLLSDSGFYLCAWTRSGGHGYTFGSGTRLTVV.

This clone showed up just a few times. V usage is TRBV7-2 and J usage is TRBJ1-4, with D hard to call. Germline V gene data show CDR1 as SGHTA and CDR2 as FQGNSA. The V gene lost 3 bases and the J gene lost 5 bases, with 13 bases spanning the gap. CDR3 length equals 15 residues. The CDR3: CASSFQQTPNEKLFF. The CDR3 nucleotides are TGTGCCAGCAGCTTCCAACAGACACCCAATGAAAAACTGTTTTTT.

The J gene is TRBJ2-7, the V gene TRBV6-1; D gene unclear. This CDR3 has 13 residues. V shed 1 base and J shed 1 base, with 5 bases lying between them. Germline V gene data show CDR1 as MNHNS and CDR2 as SASEGT. CDR3 coding DNA: TGTGCCAGCAGTGAAGTTCTATCCTACGAGCAGTACTTC. Translation gives CASSEVLSYEQYF.

The table lists this clone with a few counts. The chain couples TRBV4-1 to TRBJ2-2, with D possibly TRBD2 on 6 matching bases. V gave up 2 bases and J gave up 1 base, with 11 bases separating them. The CDR3 totals 16 residues. The germline V gene has CDR1 MGHRA and CDR2 YSYEKL. CDR3 region: CASSQRGSGNTGELFF. The CDR3 DNA is TGCGCCAGCAGCCAACGGGGGTCTGGGAACACCGGGGAGCTGTTTTTT.

J is TRBJ2-3 and V is TRBV28, with a tentative D call TRBD2 (6 bases). CDR3 size: 14 residues. Germline assignment: CDR1 MDHEN and CDR2 SYDVKM. V was clipped by 11 bases and J by 6 bases, with 21 bases between them. The CDR3 region is CASVRGIMVDTQYF. As DNA, the CDR3 is TGTGCCTCTGTGCGGGGCATAATGGTGGATACGCAGTATTTT.

This clone has only a few counts. This chain joins TRBV9 and TRBJ2-3; D not certain. The V end was cut by 4 bases, the J end by 0 bases, with 9 bases between. Germline V gene lookup returns CDR1 SGDLS and CDR2 YYNGEE. This CDR3 has 14 residues. Written as DNA, the CDR3 is TGTGCCAGCAGCTCCCAGACAAGCACAGATACGCAGTATTTT. Translation gives CASSSQTSTDTQYF.

V and J are TRBV7-8 and TRBJ2-1; 10 bases agree with TRBD1. Germline V gene sequence: CDR1 SGHVS, CDR2 FQNEAQ. V lost 4 bases to trimming and J lost 4 bases; unmatched junction nucleotides: 10. This CDR3 region has 17 residues. The CDR3 here is CASSSVGRDRGYNEQFF. The CDR3 DNA reads as TGTGCCAGCAGCTCCGTTGGGAGGGACAGGGGTTACAATGAGCAGTTCTTC.

The chain recombines TRBV5-1 with TRBJ2-3; unclear D gene. Trimming cost V 1 base and J 2 bases, with 11 bases left between them. The CDR3 contains 15 residues. CDR1 is SGHRS, CDR2 YFSETQ, per germline. The CDR3 loop reads CASSLFGAYTDTQYF. The CDR3 DNA follows: TGCGCCAGCAGCTTGTTCGGAGCCTACACAGATACGCAGTATTTT.

This chain joins TRBV6-5 and TRBJ2-5; 8 bases match TRBD2. V lost 6 bases and J lost 7; bases outside the gene matches: 10. The germline CDR1 and CDR2 sequences are MNHEY and SVGAGI. This CDR3 has 14 amino acids. The CDR3 DNA is TGTGCCAGCAGGGGATTTCGGGAGGGAGGGACCCAGTACTTC. Its translation: CASRGFREGGTQYF.

As regards this clone: One end of the junction is discordant with germline, which a read error may explain. The chain uses TRBV2 and TRBJ2-1, with 14 bases lining up with TRBD2. This CDR3 is built from 16 residues. CDR1 is SNHLY and CDR2 is FYNNEI in the germline V gene. CDR3 DNA sequence: TGTGCCAGCAGAGAAGGACTAGCGGGAGGCATCAATGAGCAGTTCTTC. It translates to CASREGLAGGINEQFF.